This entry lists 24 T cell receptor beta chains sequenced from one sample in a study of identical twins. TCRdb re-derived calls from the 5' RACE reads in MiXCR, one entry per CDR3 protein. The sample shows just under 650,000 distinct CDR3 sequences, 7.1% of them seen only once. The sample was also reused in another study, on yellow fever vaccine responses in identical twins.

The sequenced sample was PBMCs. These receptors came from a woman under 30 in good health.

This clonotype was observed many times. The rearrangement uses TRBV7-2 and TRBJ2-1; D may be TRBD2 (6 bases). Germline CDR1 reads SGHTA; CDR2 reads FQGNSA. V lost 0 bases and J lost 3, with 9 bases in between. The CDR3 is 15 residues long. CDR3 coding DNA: TGTGCCAGCAGCTTAGCCGGCGGGATCTACAATGAGCAGTTCTTC. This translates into CASSLAGGIYNEQFF. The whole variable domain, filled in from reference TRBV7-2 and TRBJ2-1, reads GAGVSQSPSNKVTEKGKDVELRCDPISGHTALYWYRQSLGQGLEFLIYFQGNSAPDKSGLPSDRFSAERTGGSVSTLTIQRTQQEDSAVYLCASSLAGGIYNEQFFGPGTRLTVL.

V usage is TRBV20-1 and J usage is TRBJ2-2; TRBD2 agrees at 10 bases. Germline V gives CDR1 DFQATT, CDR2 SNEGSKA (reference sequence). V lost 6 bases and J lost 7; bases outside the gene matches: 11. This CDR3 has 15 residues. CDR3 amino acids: CSAPGQRGGVGELFF. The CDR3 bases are TGCAGTGCCCCCGGACAGCGGGGGGGCGTCGGGGAGCTGTTTTTT.

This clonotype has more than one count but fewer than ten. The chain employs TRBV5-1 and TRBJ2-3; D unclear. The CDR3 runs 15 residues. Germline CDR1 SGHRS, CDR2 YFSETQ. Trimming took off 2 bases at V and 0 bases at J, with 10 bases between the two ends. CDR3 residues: CASSFERQSTDTQYF. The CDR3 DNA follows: TGCGCCAGCAGCTTCGAAAGACAAAGCACAGATACGCAGTATTTT.

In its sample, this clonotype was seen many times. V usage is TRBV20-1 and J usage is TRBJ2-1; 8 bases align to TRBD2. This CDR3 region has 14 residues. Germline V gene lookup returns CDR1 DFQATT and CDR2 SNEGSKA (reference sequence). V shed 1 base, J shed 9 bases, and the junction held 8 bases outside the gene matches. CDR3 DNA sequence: TGCAGTGCTAGAGTTGCGGGAGGATTCGGTGAGCAGTTCTTC. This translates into CSARVAGGFGEQFF.

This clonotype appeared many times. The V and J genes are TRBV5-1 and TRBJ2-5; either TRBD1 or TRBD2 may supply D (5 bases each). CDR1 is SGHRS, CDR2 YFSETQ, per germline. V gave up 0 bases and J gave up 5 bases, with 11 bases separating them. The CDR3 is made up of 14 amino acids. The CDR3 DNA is TGCGCCAGCAGCTTGGGTCGGGGACGGGAGACCCAGTACTTC. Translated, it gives CASSLGRGRETQYF.

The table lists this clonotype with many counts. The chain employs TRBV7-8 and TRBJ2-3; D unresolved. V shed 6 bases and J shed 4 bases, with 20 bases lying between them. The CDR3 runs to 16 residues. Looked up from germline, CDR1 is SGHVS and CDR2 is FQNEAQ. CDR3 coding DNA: TGTGCCAGCAGACCCCAGCCCGCAAACCGGGCAGATACGCAGTATTTT. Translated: CASRPQPANRADTQYF.

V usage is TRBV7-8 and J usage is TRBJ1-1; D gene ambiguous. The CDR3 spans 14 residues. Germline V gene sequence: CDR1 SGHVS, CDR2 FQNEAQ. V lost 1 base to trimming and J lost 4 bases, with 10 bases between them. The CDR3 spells CASSLVDFFTEAFF. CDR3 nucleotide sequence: TGTGCCAGCAGCTTAGTGGATTTTTTCACTGAAGCTTTCTTT.

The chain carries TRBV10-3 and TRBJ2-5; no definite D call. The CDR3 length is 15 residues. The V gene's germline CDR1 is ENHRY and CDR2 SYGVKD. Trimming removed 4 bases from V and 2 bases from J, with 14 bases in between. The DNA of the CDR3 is TGTGCCATCAGTGTCTCTTCTACAGCACAAGAGACCCAGTACTTC. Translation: CAISVSSTAQETQYF.

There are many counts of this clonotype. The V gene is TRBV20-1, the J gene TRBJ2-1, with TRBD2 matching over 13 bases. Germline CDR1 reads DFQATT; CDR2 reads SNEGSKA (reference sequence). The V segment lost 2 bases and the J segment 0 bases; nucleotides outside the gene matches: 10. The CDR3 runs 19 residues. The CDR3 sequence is CSARSQTSGRYSSYNEQFF. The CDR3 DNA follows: TGCAGTGCTAGATCCCAGACTAGCGGGAGGTACAGCTCCTACAATGAGCAGTTCTTC.

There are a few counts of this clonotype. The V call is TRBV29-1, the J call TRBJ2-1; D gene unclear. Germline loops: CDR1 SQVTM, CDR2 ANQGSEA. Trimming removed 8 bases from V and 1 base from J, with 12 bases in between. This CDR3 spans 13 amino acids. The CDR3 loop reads CSIHRVSYNEQFF. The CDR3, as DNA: TGCAGCATTCATCGGGTTTCCTACAATGAGCAGTTCTTC.

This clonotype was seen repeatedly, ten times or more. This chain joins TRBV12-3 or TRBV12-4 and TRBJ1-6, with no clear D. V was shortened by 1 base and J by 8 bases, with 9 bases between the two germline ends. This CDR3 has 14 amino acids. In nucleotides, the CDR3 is TGTGCCAGCAGTTTAGGTGGAGTGTATTCACCCCTCCACTTT. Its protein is CASSLGGVYSPLHF.

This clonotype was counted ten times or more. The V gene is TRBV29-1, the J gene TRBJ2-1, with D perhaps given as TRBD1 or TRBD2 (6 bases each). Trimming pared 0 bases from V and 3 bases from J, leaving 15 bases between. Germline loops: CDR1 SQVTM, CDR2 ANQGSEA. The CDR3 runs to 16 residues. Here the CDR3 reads CSVEDTRGPIYNEQFF. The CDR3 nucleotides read TGCAGCGTTGAAGACACACGGGGGCCGATCTACAATGAGCAGTTCTTC.

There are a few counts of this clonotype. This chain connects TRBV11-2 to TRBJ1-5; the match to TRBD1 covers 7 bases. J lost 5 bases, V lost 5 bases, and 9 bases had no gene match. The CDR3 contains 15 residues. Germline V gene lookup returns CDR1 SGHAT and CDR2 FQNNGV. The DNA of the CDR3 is TGTGCCAGCAGCCCCTCGACAGGGTTACATCAGCCCCAGCATTTT. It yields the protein CASSPSTGLHQPQHF.

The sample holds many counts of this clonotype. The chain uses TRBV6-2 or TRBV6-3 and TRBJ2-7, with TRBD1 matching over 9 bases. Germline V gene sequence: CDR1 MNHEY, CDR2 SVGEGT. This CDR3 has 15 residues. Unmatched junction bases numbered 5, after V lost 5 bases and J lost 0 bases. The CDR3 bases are TGTGCCAGCAGTCGGGGGACAGGGATCTCCTACGAGCAGTACGTC. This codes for CASSRGTGISYEQYV.

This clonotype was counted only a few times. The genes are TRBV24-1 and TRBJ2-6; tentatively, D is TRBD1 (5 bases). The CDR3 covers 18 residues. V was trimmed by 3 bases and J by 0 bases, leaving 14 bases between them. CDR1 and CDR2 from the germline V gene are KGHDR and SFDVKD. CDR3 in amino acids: CATSDPRTRSSGANVLTF. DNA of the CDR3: TGTGCCACCAGTGATCCGAGGACACGTTCCTCTGGGGCCAACGTCCTGACTTTC.

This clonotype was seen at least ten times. The CDR3 bases are TGTGCCAGCAGACGAGCGGGGGATGTGGGCGAGCAGTACTTC. It translates to CASRRAGDVGEQYF. The gene calls are TRBV3-1 and TRBJ2-7, with 8 bases lining up with TRBD2. The germline V gene encodes CDR1 LGHDT and CDR2 YNNKEL (reference sequence). Losses at the gene ends were 6 bases for V and 6 bases for J; bases not matched to a gene: 10. CDR3 length equals 14 residues.

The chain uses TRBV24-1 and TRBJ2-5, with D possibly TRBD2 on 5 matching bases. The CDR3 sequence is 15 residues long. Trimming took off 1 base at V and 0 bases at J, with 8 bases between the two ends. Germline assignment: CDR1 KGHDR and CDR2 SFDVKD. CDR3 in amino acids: CATSDLAGNQETQYF. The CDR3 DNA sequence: TGTGCCACCAGTGATTTAGCCGGGAACCAAGAGACCCAGTACTTC.

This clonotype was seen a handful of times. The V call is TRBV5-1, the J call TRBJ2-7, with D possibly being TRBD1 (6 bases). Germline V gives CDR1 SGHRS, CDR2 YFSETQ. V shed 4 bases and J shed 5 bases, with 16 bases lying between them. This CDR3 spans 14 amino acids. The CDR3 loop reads CASSPDRVRDEQYF. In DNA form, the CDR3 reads TGCGCCAGCAGCCCGGACAGAGTGCGTGACGAGCAGTACTTC.

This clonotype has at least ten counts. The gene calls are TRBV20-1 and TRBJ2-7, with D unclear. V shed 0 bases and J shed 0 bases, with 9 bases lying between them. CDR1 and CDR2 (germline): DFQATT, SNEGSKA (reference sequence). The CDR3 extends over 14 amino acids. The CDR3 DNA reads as TGCAGTGCTAGAGATCTTAGGGACTCCTACGAGCAGTACTTC. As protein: CSARDLRDSYEQYF.

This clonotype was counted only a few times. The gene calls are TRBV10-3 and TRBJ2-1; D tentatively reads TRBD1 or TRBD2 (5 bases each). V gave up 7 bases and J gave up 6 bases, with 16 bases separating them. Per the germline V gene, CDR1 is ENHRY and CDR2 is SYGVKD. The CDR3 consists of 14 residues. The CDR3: CAIKGTISFNEQFF. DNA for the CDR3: TGTGCCATCAAGGGGACCATATCGTTCAATGAGCAGTTCTTC.

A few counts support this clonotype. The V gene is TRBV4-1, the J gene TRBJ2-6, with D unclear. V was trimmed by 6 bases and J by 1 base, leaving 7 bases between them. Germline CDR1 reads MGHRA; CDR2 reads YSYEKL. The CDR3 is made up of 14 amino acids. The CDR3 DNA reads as TGCGCCAGCAGGGAGATGTCTGGGGCCAACGTCCTGACTTTC. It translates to CASREMSGANVLTF.

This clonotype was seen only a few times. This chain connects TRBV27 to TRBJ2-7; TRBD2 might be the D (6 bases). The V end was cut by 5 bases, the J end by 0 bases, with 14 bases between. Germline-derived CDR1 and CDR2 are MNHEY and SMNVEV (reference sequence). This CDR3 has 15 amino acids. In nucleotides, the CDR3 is TGTGCCAGCAGTCCCGTAGCGGTACGCTCCTACGAGCAGTACTTC. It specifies CASSPVAVRSYEQYF.

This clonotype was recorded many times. CDR3 amino acids: CASSSQGYNEQFF. CDR3 nucleotides: TGTGCCAGCAGCTCACAGGGCTACAATGAGCAGTTCTTC. V and J are TRBV11-2 and TRBJ2-1, with D tentatively TRBD1 (6 bases). CDR1 and CDR2 (germline): SGHAT, FQNNGV. V lost 4 bases, J lost 3 bases, and 7 bases lay in between. The CDR3 runs to 13 residues.

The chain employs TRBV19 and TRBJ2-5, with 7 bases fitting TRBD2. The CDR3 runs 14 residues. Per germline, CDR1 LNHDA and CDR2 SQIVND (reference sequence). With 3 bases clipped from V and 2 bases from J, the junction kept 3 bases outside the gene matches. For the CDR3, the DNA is TGTGCCAGTAGTATTGAAGCGGGGCAAGAGACCCAGTACTTC. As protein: CASSIEAGQETQYF.